This T cell receptor (beta chain) was identified during a study of blood T cell repertoires in COVID-19. The wider study: The samples span acute and convalescent COVID-19 from the United States, Italy and Spain. Sources were T cells, B-cell-depleted T cells, or PBMCs; the material itself was cDNA or gDNA.

Per the original methods: Amplification with reference gene primers provided the estimates of nucleated cell counts. Produced via immunoSEQ multiplex PCR; TCRdb's table is partial and in-frame only. Clone size and V and J calls were adopted from that table, with D and trimming inferred from the DNA. The table shows nearly 350,000 clones, with around four fifths occurring only once. V lost 1 base, J lost 6 bases, and 10 bases lay in between. Per germline, CDR1 MNHNS and CDR2 SASEGT. This CDR3 region has 14 residues. The sequenced sample was peripheral blood. The TCR comes from a man aged 25-45 years with active or convalescent COVID-19. The chain recombines TRBV6-1 with TRBJ1-5; no clear D. The CDR3 loop reads CASSEDREIQPQHF. Here the CDR3 DNA reads TGTGCCAGCAGTGAAGACAGAGAAATTCAGCCCCAGCATTTT.